Described below is a single T cell receptor (beta chain) sequence and its context. This clone was counted a single time. This receptor's antigen is unknown. Base qualities are missing; no much larger clone stands one base away. This sample stems from a study of cytomegalovirus exposure and HLA in healthy donors (TCRdb year 2017). With respect to the entire study: The 500 to 800 repertoires of the first cohort and the 120 validation repertoires were produced on the same platform, according to a later analysis. The study aimed to test whether cataloging public T cell receptors could reveal signatures of past pathogen exposure. Besides the first cohort of under 700 subjects, a separate validation cohort made up of roughly 120 different subjects was used. To predict cytomegalovirus infection status, the study brought together high-throughput TCR immunosequencing, statistical association of individual TCRs with disease status, and machine learning. Results and caveats for the whole study, not just this receptor: A later analysis lacked HLA typing for the validation cohort, so it scored co-occurrence in that cohort across all 110 or so repertoires. In vitro tests confirmed that a few of the cytomegalovirus-associated TCR beta chains recognize cytomegalovirus antigens. A total of fewer than 200 TCR beta chains were listed by the study as associated with cytomegalovirus. The authors suggested that the approach could potentially be extended to other disease states and immunological phenotypes. Most TCR sequences were seen in very few donors, while some public TCRs were found in many individuals. A later analysis found that TCRs clustered in the first cohort also tended to co-occur in the 120 or so validation repertoires, with 94% of cluster scores above 0. Cytomegalovirus status was reported to be diagnosed by the classifier with high specificity and sensitivity in both the original and validation cohorts.

The library came from the immunoSEQ multiplex PCR assay. The authors' pipeline ran thus. A statistical classification framework was built to diagnose cytomegalovirus status from the catalog of TCR beta chain sequences. This is the immuneACCESS table as TCRdb keeps it, with only in-frame sequences that have V and J called. A part of the clones is gone; compared with another copy, unresolved V genes explain less than half, and the rest is unexplained. V, J and clone size were drawn from that table, and D and trimming were deduced from the DNA. Across this sample there are approximately 280,000 clones, with around 89% seen only once. Together, the top ten hold approximately 0.95% of the sample. Donors formed part of the validation cohort, which comprised over a hundred subjects and was distinct from the first cohort of some 700 subjects. Reading from cysteine to phenylalanine, the CDR3 counts 13 amino acids. Only CDR3 DNA remains: 39 bases, in frame from the first base. From a lookup of the germline V gene, CDR1 and CDR2 are SGHVS and FQNEAQ. The junction carries 9 bases between V and J, which are trimmed by 2 bases and 4 bases respectively.

This TCR was sampled from a woman in her late teens or twenties in good health and CMV-seronegative. The receptor chain draws on TRBV7-8 and TRBJ2-7; TRBD2 could be the D gene, as 6 bases match. Material for sequencing was PBMCs. The DNA sequence follows: TGTGCCAGCAGCTTACCGGCGGGGTACGAGCAGTACTTC. It is translated as CASSLPAGYEQYF. Beyond the CDR3, the reference TRBV7-8 and TRBJ2-7 genes provide the residues; the full variable domain reads: GAGVSQSPRYKVAKRGQDVALRCDPISGHVSLFWYQQALGQGPEFLTYFQNEAQLDKSGLPSDRFFAERPEGSVSTLKIQRTQQEDSAVYLCASSLPAGYEQYFGPGTRLTVT.